Presented here are 24 T cell receptor beta chains from one specimen sequenced in a study of blood T cell repertoires in COVID-19. Method: immunoSEQ multiplex PCR; TCRdb's copy keeps in-frame clones and lacks some. The repertoire holds some 75,000 clones, less than 90% seen once, with 13% in the top ten. Sequenced: peripheral blood. The receptors shown here come from a man aged 50-59 years with COVID-19, enrolled during active disease.

The chain is built from TRBV19 and TRBJ2-3; 9 nucleotides line up with TRBD1. V lost 5 bases and J lost 0; bases outside the gene matches: 3. This CDR3 is built from 15 residues. Looked up from germline, CDR1 is LNHDA and CDR2 is SQIVND (reference sequence). The CDR3 DNA reads TGTGCCAGTAGTGCACAGGGGGCGAGCACAGATACGCAGTATTTT. Its translation is CASSAQGASTDTQYF. Full variable domain (rest looked up from reference TRBV19 and TRBJ2-3): DGGITQSPKYLFRKEGQNVTLSCEQNLNHDAMYWYRQDPGQGLRLIYYSQIVNDFQKGDIAEGYSVSREKKESFPLTVTSAQKNPTAFYLCASSAQGASTDTQYFGPGTRLTVL.

The CDR3 reads CASSILTQANYGYTF. In nucleotides, the CDR3 is TGTGCCAGTAGTATTTTGACACAGGCGAACTATGGCTACACCTTC. This rearrangement joins TRBV19 to TRBJ1-2; a weak D match, TRBD1 (5 bases). The CDR3 is 15 amino acids. The V gene lost 3 bases and the J gene lost 2 bases, with 13 bases spanning the gap. Per the germline V gene, CDR1 is LNHDA and CDR2 is SQIVND (reference sequence).

The chain uses TRBV5-1 and TRBJ1-1; tentatively, D is TRBD1 (6 bases). Trimming left V 2 bases short and J 8 bases short, with 16 bases between. CDR3 length equals 14 residues. Germline CDR1 SGHRS, CDR2 YFSETQ. The CDR3 reads CASSFGQSGAEAFF. CDR3 bases: TGCGCCAGCAGCTTTGGACAGTCTGGAGCCGAAGCTTTCTTT.

CDR3 residues: CASSTNRGREPQHF. The CDR3 nucleotides read TGTGCCAGTAGTACGAACAGGGGGCGGGAGCCCCAGCATTTT. The chain has TRBV19 and TRBJ1-5; 9 bases are shared with TRBD1. Trimming at V came to 4 bases and at J to 8 bases, leaving 6 bases not matched to a gene. The length of the CDR3 is 14 residues. The germline gives CDR1 LNHDA, CDR2 SQIVND (reference sequence).

The chain links TRBV10-2 to TRBJ2-2; TRBD2 might be the D (6 bases). This CDR3 region has 14 residues. Germline V gives CDR1 WSHSY, CDR2 SAAADI. Trimming took off 8 bases at V and 3 bases at J, with 13 bases between the two ends. CDR3 nucleotide sequence: TGCGCCAGCGGCCAGGGAGGAGACACCGGGGAGCTGTTTTTT. Amino acid sequence: CASGQGGDTGELFF.

The V and J genes are TRBV6-1 and TRBJ1-5; D is ambiguous. The CDR3 loop spans 14 amino acids. V lost 1 base and J 6 bases, leaving 10 bases between the germline ends. The germline CDR1 and CDR2 sequences are MNHNS and SASEGT. Here the CDR3 reads CASSEVGRAQPQHF. The CDR3 DNA sequence: TGTGCCAGCAGTGAAGTGGGGAGGGCTCAGCCCCAGCATTTT.

Here the CDR3 reads CATSVGDTYYNEQFF. The CDR3, as DNA: TGTGCCACCAGTGTCGGGGACACCTACTACAATGAGCAGTTCTTC. This chain uses TRBV24-1 with TRBJ2-1, with D perhaps matching TRBD1 (6 bases). V was shortened by 5 bases and J by 3 bases, with 13 bases between the two germline ends. This CDR3 is 15 amino acids long. Per germline, CDR1 KGHDR and CDR2 SFDVKD.

The V gene is TRBV9, the J gene TRBJ2-7, with D perhaps TRBD2 (6 bases). The germline CDR1 and CDR2 sequences are SGDLS and YYNGEE. V was clipped by 0 bases and J by 7 bases, with 14 bases between them. The CDR3 is made up of 14 amino acids. The CDR3 DNA reads as TGTGCCAGCAGCGTAGTGGTGGGAGGTGGGGAGCAGTACTTC. Amino acids: CASSVVVGGGEQYF.

The V gene is TRBV9, the J gene TRBJ1-5, with 9 bases lining up with TRBD1. Germline V lookup: CDR1 SGDLS, CDR2 YYNGEE. The ends lost 2 bases at V and 4 bases at J; junction bases unmatched: 4. The CDR3 consists of 15 residues. As DNA, the CDR3 is TGTGCCAGCAGCGTCGGGACAGGGATGAATCAGCCCCAGCATTTT. Its protein is CASSVGTGMNQPQHF.

The chain employs TRBV6-5 and TRBJ2-7; TRBD1 agrees at 9 bases. CDR3 length: 15 amino acids. V shed 2 bases and J 3 bases; nucleotides not matched to a gene: 5. Germline values: CDR1 MNHEY, CDR2 SVGAGI. In DNA form, the CDR3 reads TGTGCCAGCAGTTACCCTGGACAGGGGAACTACGAGCAGTACTTC. Protein: CASSYPGQGNYEQYF.

The genes are TRBV25-1 and TRBJ2-3; TRBD2 matches at 14 bases. CDR1 is MGHDK and CDR2 is SYGVNS in the germline V gene. The CDR3 has 16 amino acids. After removal of 4 bases from V and 4 bases from J, the junction contained 4 bases not matched to a gene. The CDR3 bases are TGTGCCAGCAGTGTCGGGACTAGCGGGAGCGCAGATACGCAGTATTTT. The encoded protein is CASSVGTSGSADTQYF.

J is TRBJ2-1 and V is TRBV12-3 or TRBV12-4, with a weak D call TRBD2 (6 bases). Trimming stripped 11 bases from V and 6 bases from J, with 14 bases between. The CDR3 length is 12 residues. The CDR3 region is CASEGRRNEQFF. In DNA form, the CDR3 reads TGTGCCTCCGAGGGGAGGCGCAATGAGCAGTTCTTC.

This chain uses TRBV6-5 with TRBJ2-7; D unclear. The CDR3 consists of 11 residues. Germline CDR1 reads MNHEY; CDR2 reads SVGAGI. The germline V and J ends were trimmed by 6 bases and 4 bases, with 7 bases remaining between them. The DNA for the CDR3 is TGTGCCAGCAGCGCAGATTACGAGCAGTACTTC. Amino acid sequence: CASSADYEQYF.

This chain connects TRBV2 to TRBJ2-7; possible D gene TRBD1, 6 bases. V was cut by 4 bases and J by 3 bases, with 10 bases left in between. This CDR3 is built from 13 residues. Per germline, CDR1 SNHLY and CDR2 FYNNEI. The CDR3 loop reads CASSARDNYEQYF. In DNA, the CDR3 is TGTGCCAGCAGTGCCCGGGACAACTACGAGCAGTACTTC.

This chain connects TRBV19 to TRBJ1-1, with 7 bases lining up with TRBD1. The V gene end was trimmed by 4 bases and the J gene end by 4 bases; junction bases not matched to a gene: 6. Germline lookup yields CDR1 LNHDA and CDR2 SQIVND (reference sequence). The CDR3 extends over 14 amino acids. CDR3 nucleotide sequence: TGTGCCAGTAGTAGGATTACAGGGGCCACTGAAGCTTTCTTT. This sequence encodes CASSRITGATEAFF.

The CDR3 sequence is CASSTAGLADYEQYF. Here the CDR3 DNA reads TGTGCCAGTAGTACGGCGGGACTAGCGGACTACGAGCAGTACTTC. This sequence joins TRBV19 and TRBJ2-7, with 11 bases fitting TRBD2. In germline, CDR1 is LNHDA, CDR2 SQIVND (reference sequence). The V gene end was trimmed by 4 bases and the J gene end by 3 bases; junction bases not matched to a gene: 5. The CDR3 length is 15 residues.

The chain uses TRBV29-1 and TRBJ1-3; 10 bases are a match to TRBD1. Trimming removed 3 bases from V and 0 bases from J; junction bases left unmatched: 5. The CDR3 sequence is 16 residues long. Germline V gene data show CDR1 as SQVTM and CDR2 as ANQGSEA. This CDR3 is CSVDSWDRGSGNTIYF. The CDR3, as DNA: TGCAGCGTTGACTCCTGGGACAGGGGCTCTGGAAACACCATATATTTT. Full variable domain (missing parts from reference TRBV29-1 and TRBJ1-3): SAVISQKPSRDICQRGTSLTIQCQVDSQVTMMFWYRQQPGQSLTLIATANQGSEATYESGFVIDKFPISRPNLTFSTLTVSNMSPEDSSIYLCSVDSWDRGSGNTIYFGEGSWLTVV.

This rearrangement joins TRBV28 to TRBJ2-6, with 10 bases that match TRBD2. The CDR3 extends over 18 amino acids. CDR1 is MDHEN and CDR2 is SYDVKM in the germline V gene. V trimming: 7 bases; J trimming: 0 bases; junction bases outside the gene matches: 9. CDR3 coding DNA: TGTGCCAGCACTAAAGCGGGAGGGCGACCCTCTGGGGCCAACGTCCTGACTTTC. It is translated as CASTKAGGRPSGANVLTF.

The chain employs TRBV5-4 and TRBJ2-6; maybe TRBD1 (6 bases). The CDR3 length is 15 residues. The germline V gene encodes CDR1 SGHNT and CDR2 YYREEE (reference sequence). V was pared by 4 bases and J by 4 bases, with 12 bases between. Here the CDR3 DNA reads TGTGCCAGCAGCCCCACAGGGTCCGGGGCCAACGTCCTGACTTTC. Its protein product is CASSPTGSGANVLTF.

The gene calls are TRBV28 and TRBJ2-2, with no clear D. CDR1 MDHEN and CDR2 SYDVKM come from the germline V gene. V lost 11 bases, J lost 4 bases, and 11 bases lay in between. CDR3 length: 12 amino acids. The CDR3 region has the DNA TGTGCCTCCACTACGGGCACCGGGGAGCTGTTTTTT. Translated, it gives CASTTGTGELFF.

Sample share makes this clone medium-sized (0.01 to 0.1%). The chain is built from TRBV27 and TRBJ2-7; possibly TRBD2 for D (5 bases). CDR1 and CDR2 from the germline V gene are MNHEY and SMNVEV (reference sequence). V was clipped by 4 bases and J by 9 bases, with 10 bases between them. The CDR3 runs to 11 residues. CDR3 residues: CASSSGLVQYF. As DNA, the CDR3 is TGTGCCAGCAGTTCCGGACTCGTGCAGTACTTC.

This clone was observed a few times. This chain uses TRBV7-9 with TRBJ1-5; D unclear. There are 13 residues in the CDR3. The germline V and J ends were trimmed by 1 base and 6 bases, with 7 bases remaining between them. CDR1 and CDR2 from the germline V gene are SEHNR and FQNEAQ (reference sequence). CDR3 amino acids: CASSLGVGQPQHF. The CDR3 DNA reads TGTGCCAGCAGCTTAGGAGTCGGTCAGCCCCAGCATTTT.

This clone was recorded at least ten times. V and J are TRBV6-4 and TRBJ2-3; TRBD2 is a possible D gene (6 bases). Germline lookup yields CDR1 MRHNA and CDR2 SNTAGT. The CDR3 runs to 14 residues. V shed 3 bases and J shed 0 bases, with 7 bases lying between them. CDR3 in amino acids: CASSEGTSTDTQYF. The CDR3 DNA follows: TGTGCCAGCAGTGAGGGGACTAGCACAGATACGCAGTATTTT.

The chain is built from TRBV24-1 and TRBJ1-2, with unresolved D. CDR3 length: 13 residues. The V gene's germline CDR1 is KGHDR and CDR2 SFDVKD. With 3 bases removed from V and 8 bases from J, the gap between germline ends came to 12 bases. This chain's CDR3 is CATSDGLTRGYTF. The CDR3, as DNA: TGTGCCACCAGTGATGGCTTGACCAGGGGCTACACCTTC.